The T cell receptor (beta chain) described here comes from a study of T cells in tuberculosis. TCRdb's table, derived via immunoSEQ multiplex PCR, lists solely in-frame clones and lacks some. The data show approximately 30,000 clones, 87% seen once. The time point here: new active TB diagnosis, blood taken before or within 7 days of starting treatment. Here the sequenced sample was PBMCs, taken at tuberculosis diagnosis. The TCR originated in an adult with tuberculosis.

The CDR3, as DNA: TGTGCCAGTAGTATAGGACAGGGCGATGGCTACACCTTC. Its translation is CASSIGQGDGYTF. J is TRBJ1-2 and V is TRBV19, with 7 bases lining up with TRBD1. The CDR3 sequence is 13 residues long. V lost 1 base, J lost 6 bases, and 2 bases stayed unmatched. Per germline, CDR1 LNHDA and CDR2 SQIVND (reference sequence). The variable domain in full, completed from reference TRBV19 and TRBJ1-2, reads DGGITQSPKYLFRKEGQNVTLSCEQNLNHDAMYWYRQDPGQGLRLIYYSQIVNDFQKGDIAEGYSVSREKKESFPLTVTSAQKNPTAFYLCASSIGQGDGYTFGSGTRLTVV.